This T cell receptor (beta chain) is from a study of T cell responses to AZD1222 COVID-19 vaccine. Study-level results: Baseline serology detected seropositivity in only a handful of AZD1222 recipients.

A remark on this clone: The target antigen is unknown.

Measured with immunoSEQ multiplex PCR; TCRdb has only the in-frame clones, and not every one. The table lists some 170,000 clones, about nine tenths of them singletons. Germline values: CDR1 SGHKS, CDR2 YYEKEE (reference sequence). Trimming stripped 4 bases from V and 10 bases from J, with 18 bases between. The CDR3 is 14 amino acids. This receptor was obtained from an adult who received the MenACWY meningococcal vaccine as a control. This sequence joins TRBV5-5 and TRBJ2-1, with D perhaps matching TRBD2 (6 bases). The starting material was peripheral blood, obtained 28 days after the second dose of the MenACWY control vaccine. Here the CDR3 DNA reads TGTGCCAGCAGCGCCCTGGGCGGGGTTCGGGAGCAGTTCTTC. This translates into CASSALGGVREQFF.